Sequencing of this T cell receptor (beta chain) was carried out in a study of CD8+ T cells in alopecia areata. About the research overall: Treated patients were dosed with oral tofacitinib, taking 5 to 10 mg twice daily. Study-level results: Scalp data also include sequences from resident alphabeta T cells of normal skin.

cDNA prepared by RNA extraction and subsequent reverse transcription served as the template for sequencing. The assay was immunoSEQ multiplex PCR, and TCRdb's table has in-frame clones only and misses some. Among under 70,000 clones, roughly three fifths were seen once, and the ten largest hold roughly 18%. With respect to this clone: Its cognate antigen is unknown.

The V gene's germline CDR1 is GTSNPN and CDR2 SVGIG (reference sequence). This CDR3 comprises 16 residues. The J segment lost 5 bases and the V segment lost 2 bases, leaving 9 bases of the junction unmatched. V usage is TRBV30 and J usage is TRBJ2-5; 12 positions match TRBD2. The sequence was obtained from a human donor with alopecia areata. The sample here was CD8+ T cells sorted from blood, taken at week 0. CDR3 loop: CAWSPSGLAGIETQYF. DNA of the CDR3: TGTGCCTGGAGTCCCTCTGGACTAGCGGGAATCGAGACCCAGTACTTC.